Each of the 4 T cell receptor beta chains below was sequenced from the same sample in a study of a mutant IDH1 vaccine in newly diagnosed glioma. Produced via immunoSEQ multiplex PCR; TCRdb's table is partial and in-frame only. The data contain 35,000 or so clones, roughly 83% of them singletons. Their antigens remain unidentified. As to time point: week 5, during vaccination. Vaccine doses each comprised 300 ug of mutant IDH1 20-mer peptide, with topical imiquimod. The material was PBMCs, obtained from a glioma patient whose treatment included an IDH1 peptide vaccine. The receptors were sampled from a man aged 25 to 45 with glioma.

The rearrangement links TRBV7-9 to TRBJ1-5; D unclear. Germline V gives CDR1 SEHNR, CDR2 FQNEAQ (reference sequence). V gave up 4 bases and J gave up 3 bases, with 19 bases separating them. The CDR3 has 17 residues. The CDR3 protein is CASSSSASLNFNQPQHF. The CDR3 nucleotides read TGTGCCAGCAGCTCCTCCGCGTCCCTGAACTTCAATCAGCCCCAGCATTTT.

The chain is built from TRBV28 and TRBJ2-5; 7 positions match TRBD2. CDR3 length: 15 amino acids. V gave up 8 bases and J gave up 1 base; unmatched junction bases: 10. Germline V CDR1 and CDR2: MDHEN, SYDVKM. Written as DNA, the CDR3 is TGTGCCAGCTGGCCGAGGGCTAGCGGCCAAGAGACCCAGTACTTC. Residues: CASWPRASGQETQYF. The full variable domain, its missing parts supplied by reference TRBV28 and TRBJ2-5, is DVKVTQSSRYLVKRTGEKVFLECVQDMDHENMFWYRQDPGLGLRLIYFSYDVKMKEKGDIPEGYSVSREKKERFSLILESASTNQTSMYLCASWPRASGQETQYFGPGTRLLVL.

The chain combines TRBV5-4 with TRBJ2-5; D may be TRBD1 (6 bases). This CDR3 is 14 amino acids long. V lost 4 bases and J lost 1, with 11 bases in between. Germline V gene data show CDR1 as SGHNT and CDR2 as YYREEE (reference sequence). The CDR3 nucleotides are TGTGCCAGCAGCCACGGGACACTCCAAGAGACCCAGTACTTC. Translation gives CASSHGTLQETQYF. Based on the CDR3 plus reference TRBV5-4 and TRBJ2-5, the full variable domain is ETGVTQSPTHLIKTRGQQVTLRCSSQSGHNTVSWYQQALGQGPQFIFQYYREEENGRGNFPPRFSGLQFPNYSSELNVNALELDDSALYLCASSHGTLQETQYFGPGTRLLVL.

The J gene is TRBJ1-3, the V gene TRBV2, with D unresolved. Germline lookup yields CDR1 SNHLY and CDR2 FYNNEI. V lost 7 bases and J lost 0, with 10 bases in between. This CDR3 has 14 amino acids. Written as DNA, the CDR3 is TGTGCCAGCAATCGCTACCTCTCTGGAAACACCATATATTTT. It is translated as CASNRYLSGNTIYF.